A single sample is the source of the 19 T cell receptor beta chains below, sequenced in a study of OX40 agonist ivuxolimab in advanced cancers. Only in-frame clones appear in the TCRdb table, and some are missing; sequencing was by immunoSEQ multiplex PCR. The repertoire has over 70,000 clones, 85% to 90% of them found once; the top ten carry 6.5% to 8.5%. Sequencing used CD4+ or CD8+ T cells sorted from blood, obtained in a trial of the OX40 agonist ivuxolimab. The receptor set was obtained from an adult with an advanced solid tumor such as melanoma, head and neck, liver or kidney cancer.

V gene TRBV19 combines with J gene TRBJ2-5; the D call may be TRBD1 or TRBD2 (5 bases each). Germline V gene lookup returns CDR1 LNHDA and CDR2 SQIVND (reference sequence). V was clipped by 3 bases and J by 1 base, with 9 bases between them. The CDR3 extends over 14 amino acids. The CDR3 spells CASSISGPQETQYF. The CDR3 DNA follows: TGTGCCAGTAGTATCTCGGGGCCCCAAGAGACCCAGTACTTC.

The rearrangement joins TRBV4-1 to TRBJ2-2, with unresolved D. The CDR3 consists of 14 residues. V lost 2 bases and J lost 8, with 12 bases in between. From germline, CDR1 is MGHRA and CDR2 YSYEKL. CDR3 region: CASSQQYEGGELFF. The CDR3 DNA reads TGCGCCAGCAGCCAACAATACGAAGGAGGGGAGCTGTTTTTT.

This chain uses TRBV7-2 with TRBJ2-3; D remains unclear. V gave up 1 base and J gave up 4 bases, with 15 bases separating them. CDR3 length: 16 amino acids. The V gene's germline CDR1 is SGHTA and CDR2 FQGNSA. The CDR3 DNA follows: TGTGCCAGCAGCTTAGTAGTCGAGGATCTCTCAGATACGCAGTATTTT. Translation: CASSLVVEDLSDTQYF.

The CDR3 protein is CASSLGQAGNTIYF. The CDR3 DNA is TGTGCCAGCAGTTTAGGGCAGGCTGGAAACACCATATATTTT. The chain combines TRBV28 with TRBJ1-3; D not certain. Germline loops: CDR1 MDHEN, CDR2 SYDVKM. The V and J ends lost 2 bases and 2 bases respectively, with 7 bases between them. This CDR3 region has 14 residues.

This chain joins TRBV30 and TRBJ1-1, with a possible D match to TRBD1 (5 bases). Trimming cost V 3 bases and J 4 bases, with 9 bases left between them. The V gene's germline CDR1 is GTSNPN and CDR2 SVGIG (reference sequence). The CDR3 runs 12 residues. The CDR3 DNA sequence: TGTGCCTGGAGGGGGGTCGGCACTGAAGCTTTCTTT. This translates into CAWRGVGTEAFF.

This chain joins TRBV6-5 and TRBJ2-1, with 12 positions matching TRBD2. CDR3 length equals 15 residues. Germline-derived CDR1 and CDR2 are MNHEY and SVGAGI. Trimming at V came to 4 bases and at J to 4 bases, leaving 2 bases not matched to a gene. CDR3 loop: CASSSGTSGYNEQFF. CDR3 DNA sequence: TGTGCCAGCAGTTCCGGGACTAGCGGGTACAATGAGCAGTTCTTC.

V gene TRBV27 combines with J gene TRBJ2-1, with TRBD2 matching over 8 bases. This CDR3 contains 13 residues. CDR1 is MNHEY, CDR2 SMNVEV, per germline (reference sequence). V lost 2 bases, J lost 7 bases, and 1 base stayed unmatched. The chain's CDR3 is CASSLAGGNEQFF. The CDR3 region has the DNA TGTGCCAGCAGTTTAGCGGGAGGAAATGAGCAGTTCTTC.

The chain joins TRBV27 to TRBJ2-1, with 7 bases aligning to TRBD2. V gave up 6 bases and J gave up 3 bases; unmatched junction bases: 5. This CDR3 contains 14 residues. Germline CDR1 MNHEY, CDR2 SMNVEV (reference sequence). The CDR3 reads CASRERGDYNEQFF. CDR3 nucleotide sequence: TGTGCCAGCAGGGAGCGGGGCGACTACAATGAGCAGTTCTTC.

This CDR3 is CASKWGLAGETQYF. In DNA form, the CDR3 reads TGTGCCAGCAAGTGGGGGTTAGCGGGAGAGACCCAGTACTTC. The chain links TRBV27 to TRBJ2-5; 7 nucleotides line up with TRBD2. CDR3 length equals 14 residues. After removal of 7 bases from V and 4 bases from J, the junction contained 9 bases not matched to a gene. Per germline, CDR1 MNHEY and CDR2 SMNVEV (reference sequence).

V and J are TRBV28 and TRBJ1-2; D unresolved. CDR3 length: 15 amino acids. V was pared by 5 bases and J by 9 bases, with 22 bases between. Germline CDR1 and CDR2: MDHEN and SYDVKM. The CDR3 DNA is TGTGCCAGCAGTCCCTCCCTTGGACTTAGAAGTCGCTACACCTTC. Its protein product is CASSPSLGLRSRYTF.

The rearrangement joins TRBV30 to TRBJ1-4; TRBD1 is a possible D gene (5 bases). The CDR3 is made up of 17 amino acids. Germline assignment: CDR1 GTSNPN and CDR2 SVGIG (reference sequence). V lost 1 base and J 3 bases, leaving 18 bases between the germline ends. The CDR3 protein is CAWSGGVTGGANEKLFF. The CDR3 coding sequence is TGTGCCTGGAGTGGGGGGGTCACAGGCGGTGCTAATGAAAAACTGTTTTTT.

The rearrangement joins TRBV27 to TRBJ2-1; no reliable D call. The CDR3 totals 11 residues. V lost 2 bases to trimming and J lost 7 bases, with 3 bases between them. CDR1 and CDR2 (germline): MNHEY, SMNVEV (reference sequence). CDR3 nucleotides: TGTGCCAGCAGTTTAAGAAATGAGCAGTTCTTC. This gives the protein CASSLRNEQFF.

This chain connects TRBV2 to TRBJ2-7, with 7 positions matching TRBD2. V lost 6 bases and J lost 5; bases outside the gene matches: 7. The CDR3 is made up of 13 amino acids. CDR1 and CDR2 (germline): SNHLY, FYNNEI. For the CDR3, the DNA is TGTGCCAGCAGAGGACTAGAGGGAAACGAGCAGTACTTC. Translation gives CASRGLEGNEQYF. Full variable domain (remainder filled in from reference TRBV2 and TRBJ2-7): EPEVTQTPSHQVTQMGQEVILRCVPISNHLYFYWYRQILGQKVEFLVSFYNNEISEKSEIFDDQFSVERPDGSNFTLKIRSTKLEDSAMYFCASRGLEGNEQYFGPGTRLTVT.

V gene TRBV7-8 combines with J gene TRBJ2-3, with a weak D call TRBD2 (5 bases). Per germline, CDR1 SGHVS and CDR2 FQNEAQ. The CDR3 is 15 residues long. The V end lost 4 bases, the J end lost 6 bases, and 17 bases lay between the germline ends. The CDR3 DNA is TGTGCCAGCAGCTCAAAAGATAGGCCGGGGGATACGCAGTATTTT. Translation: CASSSKDRPGDTQYF.

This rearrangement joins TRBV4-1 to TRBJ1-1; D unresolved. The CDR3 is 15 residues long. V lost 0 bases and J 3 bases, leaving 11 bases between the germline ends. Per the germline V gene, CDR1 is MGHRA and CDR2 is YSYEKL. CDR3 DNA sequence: TGCGCCAGCAGCCAAGATTTGAGGCGGTACACTGAAGCTTTCTTT. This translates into CASSQDLRRYTEAFF.

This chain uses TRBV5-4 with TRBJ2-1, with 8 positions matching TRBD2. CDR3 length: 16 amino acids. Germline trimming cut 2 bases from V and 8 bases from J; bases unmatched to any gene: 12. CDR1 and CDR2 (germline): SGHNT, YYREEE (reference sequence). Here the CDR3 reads CASSFPGLGLVDEQFF. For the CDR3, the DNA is TGTGCCAGCAGCTTCCCGGGACTAGGACTAGTGGATGAGCAGTTCTTC.

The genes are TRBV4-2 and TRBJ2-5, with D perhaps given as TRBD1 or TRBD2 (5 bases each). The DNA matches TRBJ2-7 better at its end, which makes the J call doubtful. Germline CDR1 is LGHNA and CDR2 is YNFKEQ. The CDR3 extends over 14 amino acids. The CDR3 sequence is CASSQGGGGYEQYF. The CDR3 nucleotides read TGTGCCAGCAGCCAAGGAGGTGGGGGCTACGAGCAGTACTTC.

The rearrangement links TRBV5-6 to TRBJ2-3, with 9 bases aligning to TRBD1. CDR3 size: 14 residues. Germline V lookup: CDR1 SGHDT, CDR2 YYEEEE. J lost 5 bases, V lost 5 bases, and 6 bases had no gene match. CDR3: CASSRRQGEDTQYF. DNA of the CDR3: TGTGCCAGCAGTCGGCGACAGGGGGAAGATACGCAGTATTTT.

The CDR3 DNA follows: TGCGCCAGCAGTGTGAAGCGGGGTTACAATGAGCAGTTCTTC. As protein: CASSVKRGYNEQFF. The chain has TRBV10-1 and TRBJ2-1; 7 bases align to TRBD2. V shed 4 bases and J 4 bases; nucleotides not matched to a gene: 4. Germline V lookup: CDR1 WNHNN, CDR2 SYGVQD (reference sequence). The CDR3 totals 14 residues.